The clone carrying this T cell receptor beta chain was observed many times. What it binds is not known. Use of 60 Vbeta and 13 Jbeta primers characterized the PCR. Original data processing: Later analysis identified some 88 million unique TCR beta chains, about 10 million shared. Clones were read by immunoSEQ multiplex PCR, and TCRdb kept only the in-frame ones, dropping some. That table furnishes V, J and clone size, whereas the DNA furnished D and trimming. Of under 200,000 clones in the sample, 60% to 80% were seen once. These data are taken from a study of cytomegalovirus exposure and HLA in healthy donors. Study observations and caveats: Among TCR sequences, most were rare, though some public TCRs appeared in many donors. The analysis excluded some indistinguishable V segments, including TRBV6-2 and TRBV6-3.

Germline CDR1 reads SGHRS; CDR2 reads YFSETQ. Trimming stripped 0 bases from V and 2 bases from J, with 9 bases between. The CDR3 has 15 amino acids. The rearrangement uses TRBV5-1 and TRBJ1-5; tentative D call: TRBD1 (6 bases). The source of this sequence is a man in his forties in good health and CMV-seronegative. Sequencing input: PBMCs. CDR3 DNA sequence: TGCGCCAGCAGCTTGGTGTCAGGGGGCAATCAGCCCCAGCATTTT. Amino acids: CASSLVSGGNQPQHF.